This entry is about one T cell receptor (beta chain). Its specificity is unknown. Germline assignment: CDR1 KGHSH and CDR2 LQKENI. The V end was cut by 4 bases, the J end by 4 bases, with 11 bases between. The CDR3 contains 14 residues. The data derive from a study of beta chain features in type 1 diabetes. Study-level information: Patients were similar to healthy donors in age and gender (as well as in cell yields). Taken together, all samples contributed more than 90,000,000 examined sorted cells. Findings and caveats of the study: In all four CD4+ subsets, TCRB CDR3 length was significantly, moderately reduced in type 1 diabetes. Diminished insertions and augmented deletions at VDJ junctions characterized type 1 diabetes patients.

Expressed TCRB transcripts were sequenced after all isolated RNA was converted to cDNA. Clones were sequenced by immunoSEQ multiplex PCR, and TCRdb holds only the in-frame ones, with some missing. The sample consists of approximately 250,000 clones, roughly 13% of them appearing once. The source material was naive CD4+ T cells from blood. The rearrangement joins TRBV18 to TRBJ1-5; a possible D gene is TRBD1 (5 bases). The receptor was isolated from a woman aged 40 to 49 in good health. The CDR3, as DNA: TGTGCCAGCTCACGGGGGGAAACGAATCAGCCCCAGCATTTT. Translated: CASSRGETNQPQHF.